The present T cell receptor beta chain was sequenced within a study of patients and donors after allogeneic stem cell transplantation (dated by TCRdb to the early 2020s). Library preparation used RT-PCR. Data came from a NextSeq 550. TCRdb cleaned the public reads at Q25 with fastp, built clones with MiXCR and kept in-frame beta chains. Every entry covers one CDR3 protein and lists the most common genes and DNA from its rows. The table for this sample lists 150,000 or so distinct CDR3 sequences; about 24% of them were counted only once. The ten largest clones take up 20% to 30% of the sample. This clonotype was observed a handful of times. This clone's antigen is unknown. Base qualities are not at hand, and no much larger clone is one base apart. Including cysteine and phenylalanine, the CDR3 has 15 amino acids. The CDR3 DNA has 45 bases and is translated from base 1. Reading the germline V gene (reference sequence) gives CDR1 GTSNPN and CDR2 SVGIG. The germline V and J ends show losses of 3 bases and 4 bases respectively, and no gene match explains 9 bases of the junction.

Source material: blood, either unsorted or a sorted T cell fraction (not recorded which). The sequence was collected from a human donor who was either an allogeneic HSCT recipient or a stem cell or donor lymphocyte infusion donor (not recorded which). It is not recorded whose cells these are; they may come from a transplant donor. The rearranged chain carries TRBV30 and TRBJ1-1, with TRBD1 matching 9 junction bases. CDR3 loop: CAWSSRDRAATEAFF. The nucleotides read TGTGCCTGGAGCTCCCGGGACAGGGCGGCCACTGAAGCTTTCTTT.